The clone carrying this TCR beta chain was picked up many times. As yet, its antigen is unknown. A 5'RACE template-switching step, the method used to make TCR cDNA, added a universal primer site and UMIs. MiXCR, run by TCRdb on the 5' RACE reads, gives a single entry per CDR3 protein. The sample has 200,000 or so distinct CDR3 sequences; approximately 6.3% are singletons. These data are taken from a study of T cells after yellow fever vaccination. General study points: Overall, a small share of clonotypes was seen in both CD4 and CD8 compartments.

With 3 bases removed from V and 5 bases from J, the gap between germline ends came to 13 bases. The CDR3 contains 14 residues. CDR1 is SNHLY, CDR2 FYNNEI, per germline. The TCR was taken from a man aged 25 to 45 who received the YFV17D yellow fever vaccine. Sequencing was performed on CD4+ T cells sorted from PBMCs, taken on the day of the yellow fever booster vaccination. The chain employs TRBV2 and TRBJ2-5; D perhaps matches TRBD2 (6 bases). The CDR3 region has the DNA TGTGCCAGCAGTGACTCCGCGGGGAGGGAGACCCAGTACTTC. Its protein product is CASSDSAGRETQYF.